The clone carrying this T cell receptor (beta chain) came up many times. As yet, its antigen is unknown. TCRdb analysed the reads with MiXCR anew, one entry per CDR3 protein. The sample has about 46,000 distinct CDR3 sequences, approximately 19% seen once. Per the germline V gene, CDR1 is SGHTA and CDR2 is FQGNSA. The CDR3 spans 17 residues. The V end lost 0 bases, the J end lost 0 bases, and 11 bases lay between the germline ends. This specimen comes from a study of T cell repertoires in cytomegalovirus infection. Overall study context: Well-studied HLA-B-restricted CMV epitopes were used in the study alongside recently identified HLA-C-restricted ones. Through public TCR beta signatures, both CMV infection and matching HLA type were indicated.

Study-wide results and caveats: There were HLA-C-restricted CMV-specific TCR beta clonotypes dominating the ex vivo response.

This TCR came from a human donor in good health (CMV status not recorded). Some clones in this sample may be carry-over from other donors' samples. The source was CD8+ T cells from cultured PBMCs, collected from culture after CMV antigen stimulation. The V and J genes are TRBV7-2 and TRBJ1-4; D perhaps matches TRBD1 (5 bases). CDR3 residues: CASSLAGRVPTNEKLFF. The DNA of the CDR3 is TGTGCCAGCAGCTTAGCGGGCAGGGTTCCAACTAATGAAAAACTGTTTTTT.